These 31 T cell receptor beta chains originate from one sample sequenced in a study of tumor and adjacent non-tumor tissue in lung cancer. No cell sorting was done before RNA was extracted from the tissue. The normal lung tissue was taken more than 3 cm from the tumor edge. A modified ARM-PCR protocol with three rounds of nested PCR amplified TCRbeta. TCRdb ran MiXCR on the multiplex PCR reads and lists one entry per CDR3 protein. Of about 44,000 distinct CDR3 sequences listed, 60% to 65% were seen once; the top ten hold over 25%. The sequenced sample consisted of distant non-tumor lung tissue. These receptors came from a woman aged 70-85 years with non-small cell lung cancer.

As to this clonotype: Sequence at one end of the junction differs from germline and may be a read error. The chain couples TRBV28 to TRBJ2-1; 8 bases are shared with TRBD1. The germline CDR1 and CDR2 sequences are MDHEN and SYDVKM. The CDR3 loop spans 15 amino acids. CDR3 loop: CASGLYRGEDNEQFF. DNA for the CDR3: TGTGCCAGCGGTTTATACAGGGGGGAGGACAATGAGCAGTTCTTC.

This clonotype was recorded a few times. The J gene is TRBJ2-5, the V gene TRBV5-1, with 13 bases that match TRBD2. CDR3 length: 17 residues. Germline assignment: CDR1 SGHRS and CDR2 YFSETQ. V dropped 1 base and J dropped 4; count of bases not matched to a gene: 7. The CDR3 protein is CASSLRTSGRSGETQYF. The CDR3 nucleotides read TGCGCCAGCAGCTTGAGGACTAGCGGGAGATCTGGAGAGACCCAGTACTTC.

This clonotype was picked up many times. The chain has TRBV20-1 and TRBJ2-7; weak D call: TRBD1 (6 bases). The CDR3 covers 13 residues. Trimming stripped 6 bases from V and 5 bases from J, with 17 bases between. Germline V gene sequence: CDR1 DFQATT, CDR2 SNEGSKA (reference sequence). CDR3 region: CSATHRVPHEQYF. In DNA form, the CDR3 reads TGCAGTGCCACCCACAGGGTTCCCCACGAGCAGTACTTC.

The rearrangement uses TRBV5-1 and TRBJ2-3; possible D gene TRBD1, 6 bases. Germline-derived CDR1 and CDR2 are SGHRS and YFSETQ. The CDR3 spans 14 residues. V was shortened by 3 bases and J by 4 bases, with 12 bases between the two germline ends. The CDR3: CASSWTEVADTQYF. As DNA, the CDR3 is TGCGCCAGCAGCTGGACAGAGGTCGCAGATACGCAGTATTTT. Based on the CDR3 plus reference TRBV5-1 and TRBJ2-3, the full variable domain is KAGVTQTPRYLIKTRGQQVTLSCSPISGHRSVSWYQQTPGQGLQFLFEYFSETQRNKGNFPGRFSGRQFSNSRSEMNVSTLELGDSALYLCASSWTEVADTQYFGPGTRLTVL.

In the case of this clonotype: Germline is not matched at one junction end, which may reflect a read error. This chain links TRBV5-6 with TRBJ1-5; D ambiguous. This CDR3 has 14 amino acids. Looked up from germline, CDR1 is SGHDT and CDR2 is YYEEEE. The CDR3 nucleotides read TGTGCCAGGAGCCGTTACAGCCTAAGTCAGCGCCAGCATTTT. Translation gives CARSRYSLSQRQHF.

Details on this clonotype: In this CDR3 the conserved last residue, phenylalanine or tryptophan, is missing, so a read error is likely. The chain uses TRBV29-1 and TRBJ2-3, with D maybe TRBD2 (6 bases). This CDR3 is built from 13 residues. CDR1 is SQVTM, CDR2 ANQGSEA, per germline. The chain's CDR3 is CSLGREFTDTQYL. The CDR3 region has the DNA TGCAGTTTGGGCCGGGAGTTCACAGATACGCAGTATTTA.

CDR3 nucleotide sequence: TGCGCCAGCAGCTTGGTGGGGGGAGGATTCACTGAAGCTTTCTTT. This encodes CASSLVGGGFTEAFF. The chain uses TRBV5-1 and TRBJ1-1; perhaps TRBD1 as D (5 bases). CDR1 and CDR2 (germline): SGHRS, YFSETQ. V dropped 0 bases and J dropped 4 bases, with 13 bases sitting between them. This CDR3 region has 15 residues. The variable domain in full, completed from reference TRBV5-1 and TRBJ1-1, reads KAGVTQTPRYLIKTRGQQVTLSCSPISGHRSVSWYQQTPGQGLQFLFEYFSETQRNKGNFPGRFSGRQFSNSRSEMNVSTLELGDSALYLCASSLVGGGFTEAFFGQGTRLTVV.

The chain combines TRBV28 with TRBJ2-2; 9 nucleotides match TRBD2. Germline-derived CDR1 and CDR2 are MDHEN and SYDVKM. The CDR3 runs to 16 residues. The junction had 10 bases not matched to a gene; V was cut back by 6 bases and J by 5 bases. The chain's CDR3 is CASSHILAGSTGELFF. As DNA, the CDR3 is TGTGCCAGCAGCCACATTCTAGCGGGAAGTACCGGGGAGCTGTTTTTT.

This clonotype was recorded at least ten times. This chain uses TRBV11-2 with TRBJ2-5; D unresolved. Trimming removed 4 bases from V and 5 bases from J, with 11 bases in between. Germline V lookup: CDR1 SGHAT, CDR2 FQNNGV. This CDR3 has 13 residues. CDR3 in DNA: TGTGCCAGCAGCTCCCGAGGTTGGGAGACCCAGTACTTC. Translating gives CASSSRGWETQYF.

As for this clonotype: Compared with germline, one end of the junction differs, possibly owing to a read error. This chain joins TRBV14 and TRBJ2-3; 9 positions agree with TRBD1. This CDR3 is built from 14 residues. The germline V gene has CDR1 SGHDN and CDR2 FVKESK. The CDR3 nucleotides read TGTGCCGGCAGCCAGGACAGGGGAGCAGATATGCAGTATTTT. This sequence encodes CAGSQDRGADMQYF.

Regarding this clonotype: Given a much more abundant clone one base away, this may be a read error. The chain recombines TRBV5-1 with TRBJ2-5; maybe TRBD1 (6 bases). Per germline, CDR1 SGHRS and CDR2 YFSETQ. CDR3 length: 14 amino acids. CDR3 DNA: TGCGCCAGCAGCTTGGCAGGGGCTCAAGAGGCCCAGTACTTC. Translating it yields CASSLAGAQEAQYF.

There are many counts of this clonotype. The V gene is TRBV28, the J gene TRBJ2-3; D perhaps matches TRBD2 (6 bases). V gave up 2 bases and J gave up 6 bases, with 15 bases separating them. The CDR3 is 15 amino acids. CDR1 and CDR2 from the germline V gene are MDHEN and SYDVKM. The CDR3 loop is CASSLQRVAGDTQYF. The CDR3 coding sequence is TGTGCCAGCAGTTTACAGCGGGTGGCCGGGGATACGCAGTATTTT.

Comments on this clonotype: One end of the junction fails to match germline, which may point to a read error. The J gene is TRBJ1-1, the V gene TRBV6-5; no clear D. The V gene's germline CDR1 is MNHEY and CDR2 SVGAGI. CDR3 length: 13 amino acids. The CDR3 DNA follows: TGTGCCGGCAGTTACTCCGTTAGCACTGAAGCTTTCTTT. Its translation is CAGSYSVSTEAFF.

Many counts were recorded for this clonotype. The rearrangement links TRBV6-5 to TRBJ1-4, with TRBD1 as a possible D gene (5 bases). The CDR3 contains 13 residues. V was shortened by 4 bases and J by 11 bases, with 14 bases between the two germline ends. Germline CDR1 and CDR2: MNHEY and SVGAGI. CDR3 protein: CASSSRDPDKLFF. The CDR3 DNA reads TGTGCCAGCAGTTCCCGGGACCCCGATAAACTGTTTTTT.

About this clonotype itself: An end of the junction does not agree with germline; a read error may underlie this. The rearrangement joins TRBV7-9 to TRBJ1-1; D not certain. Germline V lookup: CDR1 SEHNR, CDR2 FQNEAQ (reference sequence). The CDR3 runs 13 residues. The CDR3 region is CASILVTDTEAFF. CDR3 DNA: TGTGCCAGCATCTTAGTGACGGACACTGAAGCTTTCTTT.

This clonotype occurred many times. The J gene is TRBJ1-3, the V gene TRBV5-6; the D is unclear. This CDR3 region has 11 residues. Germline V gives CDR1 SGHDT, CDR2 YYEEEE. V shed 3 bases and J shed 2 bases, with 0 bases lying between them. CDR3 protein: CASSSGNTIYF. The CDR3 DNA follows: TGTGCCAGCAGCTCTGGAAACACCATATATTTT.

Points on this clonotype: The junction departs from germline at one end; a sequencing error may be responsible. This chain connects TRBV12-3 or TRBV12-4 to TRBJ2-3, with D possibly matching TRBD2 (5 bases). This CDR3 has 17 amino acids. In DNA, the CDR3 is TGTGCCAACAGTTTAGCGCCCTATATCTCTAGCACATATACGCAGTATTTT. This codes for CANSLAPYISSTYTQYF.

Regarding this clonotype: One end of the junction does not line up with germline, which may come from a read error. The V and J genes are TRBV11-1 and TRBJ2-1, with unresolved D. The CDR3 runs 17 residues. CDR1 SGHAT and CDR2 FQDESV come from the germline V gene (reference sequence). CDR3 region: CASSFPPCEYPYNEQFF. CDR3 sequence (DNA): TGTGCCAGTAGCTTTCCCCCGTGCGAGTACCCTTACAATGAGCAGTTCTTC.

This chain links TRBV20-1 with TRBJ2-7, with D maybe TRBD2 (5 bases). This CDR3 has 15 residues. Germline loops: CDR1 DFQATT, CDR2 SNEGSKA (reference sequence). V was cut by 6 bases and J by 2 bases, with 20 bases left in between. The CDR3 protein is CSADPRAKATYEQYF. CDR3 coding DNA: TGCAGTGCCGACCCGCGGGCAAAAGCCACCTACGAGCAGTACTTC.

Details on this clonotype: Likely a read error: the CDR3 ends without its conserved phenylalanine or tryptophan. The gene calls are TRBV11-3 and TRBJ2-7; D tentatively reads TRBD1 or TRBD2 (5 bases each). CDR1 and CDR2 from the germline V gene are SGHNT and YENEEA. There are 15 residues in the CDR3. CDR3 sequence reads: CASNLGAGGSYKQYL. For the CDR3, the DNA is TGTGCCAGCAACTTAGGGGCGGGTGGCTCCTACAAGCAGTACCTC.

V and J are TRBV21-1 and TRBJ2-5; whether TRBD2, the table's D call, matches the DNA was not checked. TRBV21-1 is designated a pseudogene. The CDR3 covers 17 residues. The CDR3 nucleotides read TGTACCAGCAGCAAGGGACTAGCGGGGACGGTCCAAGGGACCCAGTACTTC. It translates to CTSSKGLAGTVQGTQYF.

This chain joins TRBV20-1 and TRBJ2-7; 10 nucleotides match TRBD2. The germline V gene has CDR1 DFQATT and CDR2 SNEGSKA (reference sequence). The CDR3 has 15 residues. The J segment lost 0 bases and the V segment lost 8 bases, leaving 10 bases of the junction unmatched. CDR3 bases: TGCAGTTCCCTATCCACTAGCGGGGCCTCCTACGAGCAGTACTTC. This codes for CSSLSTSGASYEQYF.

Points on this clonotype: The junction departs from the called germline gene at one end, perhaps through a read error. The CDR3 DNA sequence: TGTGCTAGCAGTCAAGAGGGCAGCGGGAGGACATATACGCAGTTTTTT. It translates to CASSQEGSGRTYTQFF. V gene TRBV4-2 combines with J gene TRBJ2-3, with 9 bases identical to TRBD2. The CDR3 has 16 amino acids. Looked up from germline, CDR1 is LGHNA and CDR2 is YNFKEQ.

Notes on this clonotype: This clone may be a read error of a much larger clone one base away. The chain uses TRBV5-1 and TRBJ2-7, with D unresolved. V shed 1 base and J shed 7 bases, with 21 bases lying between them. Germline assignment: CDR1 SGHRS and CDR2 YFSETQ. CDR3 size: 16 residues. The CDR3 sequence is CASSLLSVPLTWEQYF. DNA for the CDR3: TGCGCCAGCAGCTTGTTGAGTGTACCCCTGACTTGGGAGCAGTACTTC.

This clonotype was recorded at least ten times. The chain combines TRBV28 with TRBJ1-4, with 7 bases matching TRBD1. The CDR3 is 18 residues long. V lost 6 bases and J lost 0; bases outside the gene matches: 13. CDR1 and CDR2 from the germline V gene are MDHEN and SYDVKM. The CDR3: CASSPNPGQIATNEKLFF. The CDR3 DNA sequence: TGTGCCAGCAGCCCCAATCCGGGACAGATCGCAACTAATGAAAAACTGTTTTTT.

Notes on this clonotype: A clone one base away is much larger, so this may be a read error. V gene TRBV5-6 combines with J gene TRBJ2-4; 8 bases map to TRBD1. Looked up from germline, CDR1 is SGHDT and CDR2 is YYEEEE. CDR3 length: 14 amino acids. CDR3 DNA: TGTGTCACCTCAGGGGGCGCCGCCAAAAACATTCAGTACTTC. This codes for CVTSGGAAKNIQYF. The complete variable domain, with remaining parts taken from reference TRBV5-6 and TRBJ2-4, reads DAGVTQSPTHLIKTRGQQVTLRCSPKSGHDTVSWYQQALGQGPQFIFQYYEEEERQRGNFPDRFSGHQFPNYSSELNVNALLLGDSALYLCVTSGGAAKNIQYFGAGTRLSVL.

The chain is built from TRBV20-1 and TRBJ2-2; TRBD1 might be the D (6 bases). The CDR3 has 15 residues. The germline CDR1 and CDR2 sequences are DFQATT and SNEGSKA (reference sequence). The CDR3 loop reads CITRVGHGVTGELFF. For the CDR3, the DNA is TGCATTACTAGGGTGGGACATGGCGTCACCGGGGAGCTGTTTTTT.

This clonotype is medium-sized in the sample. This rearrangement joins TRBV29-1 to TRBJ1-1; no clear D. This CDR3 is 13 amino acids long. The germline V gene encodes CDR1 SQVTM and CDR2 ANQGSEA. Between the trimmed V and J ends, which lost 3 bases and 0 bases, there was a span of 8 bases. The CDR3: CSVEASVNTEAFF. The CDR3 nucleotides read TGCAGCGTTGAGGCGTCGGTGAACACTGAAGCTTTCTTT.

The gene calls are TRBV20-1 and TRBJ2-7, with D hard to call. This CDR3 comprises 17 residues. Germline CDR1 reads DFQATT; CDR2 reads SNEGSKA (reference sequence). V was trimmed by 0 bases and J by 4 bases, leaving 22 bases between them. CDR3 protein: CSARDAGRGGTTYEQYF. CDR3 nucleotides: TGCAGTGCTAGAGATGCAGGAAGAGGCGGAACGACGTACGAGCAGTACTTC.

There are a few counts of this clonotype. A read error may be the cause here, since a much bigger clone is one base away. This rearrangement joins TRBV11-2 to TRBJ1-1; D not resolved. CDR3 size: 14 residues. Germline V gene data show CDR1 as SGHAT and CDR2 as FQNNGV. The CDR3 DNA follows: TGTACCAGCAGCTTAGATCCGGGAAACACTGAAGCTTTCTTT. Protein product: CTSSLDPGNTEAFF.

V usage is TRBV30 and J usage is TRBJ1-4; D ambiguous. The germline V gene has CDR1 GTSNPN and CDR2 SVGIG (reference sequence). Trimming stripped 4 bases from V and 4 bases from J, with 16 bases between. The CDR3 extends over 15 amino acids. CDR3 in DNA: TGTGCCTGGAACACCGTGGGGAGAAATAATGAAAAACTGTTTTTT. It encodes CAWNTVGRNNEKLFF.